One sample yielded the 22 T cell receptor beta chains listed below, sequenced in a study of blood T cell repertoires in COVID-19. TCRdb's table, derived via immunoSEQ multiplex PCR, lists solely in-frame clones and lacks some. The sample records about 79,000 clones, 70% to 90% being singletons. The sample consisted of peripheral blood. These receptors all come from a man aged 45-60 years with active COVID-19.

V usage is TRBV5-5 and J usage is TRBJ1-2, with D perhaps TRBD1 (5 bases). In germline, CDR1 is SGHKS, CDR2 YYEKEE (reference sequence). CDR3 size: 14 residues. Trimming removed 4 bases at V and 8 bases at J, with 18 bases between. CDR3 nucleotides: TGTGCCAGCAGCCAGCAAGGGGCCGGAGAAGGCTACACCTTC. The encoded protein is CASSQQGAGEGYTF.

J is TRBJ1-1 and V is TRBV11-2, with D hard to call. The germline CDR1 and CDR2 sequences are SGHAT and FQNNGV. This CDR3 comprises 12 residues. Trimming took off 5 bases at V and 5 bases at J, with 9 bases between the two ends. In DNA form, the CDR3 reads TGTGCCAGCAGCGAGTCGCGGACTGAAGCTTTCTTT. Encoded protein: CASSESRTEAFF.

V gene TRBV28 combines with J gene TRBJ2-7, with 10 bases fitting TRBD1. V lost 10 bases to trimming and J lost 3 bases; unmatched junction nucleotides: 18. CDR3 length: 17 residues. Germline V gives CDR1 MDHEN, CDR2 SYDVKM. The CDR3 sequence is CATEDRGVGAGLYEQYF. As DNA, the CDR3 is TGTGCCACCGAGGACAGGGGGGTTGGTGCGGGGCTCTACGAGCAGTACTTC.

The chain is built from TRBV2 and TRBJ2-5; no reliable D call. CDR3 length: 14 amino acids. Per germline, CDR1 SNHLY and CDR2 FYNNEI. V was pared by 5 bases and J by 5 bases, with 15 bases between. The CDR3 reads CASSSGRGGETQYF. CDR3 bases: TGTGCCAGCAGTTCTGGTCGCGGTGGCGAGACCCAGTACTTC.

This chain uses TRBV11-2 with TRBJ1-1; no firm D call. This CDR3 has 16 amino acids. Trimming shortened V by 5 bases and J by 2 bases, and 18 bases separated the two germline ends. The germline V gene encodes CDR1 SGHAT and CDR2 FQNNGV. The CDR3 DNA reads as TGTGCCAGCAGCCCCCGACGGACTCTCAGAAACACTGAAGCTTTCTTT. Protein: CASSPRRTLRNTEAFF.

This chain uses TRBV28 with TRBJ1-2, with 11 bases fitting TRBD1. The germline CDR1 and CDR2 sequences are MDHEN and SYDVKM. With 7 bases clipped from V and 8 bases from J, the junction kept 6 bases outside the gene matches. This CDR3 comprises 13 residues. The CDR3 bases are TGTGCCAGCACCGGACAGGGGGCTCCGGGCTACACCTTC. It specifies CASTGQGAPGYTF.

This sequence joins TRBV9 and TRBJ1-3; D is undetermined. The CDR3 length is 14 residues. V lost 2 bases to trimming and J lost 0 bases, with 6 bases between them. Germline CDR1 is SGDLS and CDR2 is YYNGEE. CDR3 region: CASSVSGSGNTIYF. The CDR3 coding sequence is TGTGCCAGCAGCGTCTCAGGCTCTGGAAACACCATATATTTT.

The V gene is TRBV5-6, the J gene TRBJ1-1; D gene ambiguous. The CDR3 extends over 14 amino acids. The germline V gene has CDR1 SGHDT and CDR2 YYEEEE. With 0 bases removed from V and 1 base from J, the gap between germline ends came to 7 bases. The CDR3 is CASSLDPGNTEAFF. The CDR3 region has the DNA TGTGCCAGCAGCTTGGATCCAGGGAACACTGAAGCTTTCTTT.

The V and J genes are TRBV11-2 and TRBJ2-7; 7 nucleotides match TRBD2. Germline assignment: CDR1 SGHAT and CDR2 FQNNGV. Losses at the gene ends were 5 bases for V and 2 bases for J; bases not matched to a gene: 9. The CDR3 contains 15 residues. DNA of the CDR3: TGTGCCAGCAGCATTTTTCGGCGGGGGACCTACGAGCAGTACTTC. Its translation is CASSIFRRGTYEQYF.

The genes are TRBV6-5 and TRBJ2-5; maybe TRBD2 (5 bases). The germline V and J ends were trimmed by 6 bases and 10 bases, with 15 bases remaining between them. Germline-derived CDR1 and CDR2 are MNHEY and SVGAGI. The CDR3 runs to 12 residues. The CDR3 reads CASSLDNRGQYF. DNA of the CDR3: TGTGCCAGCAGCTTAGACAATCGGGGCCAGTACTTC.

The V call is TRBV19, the J call TRBJ2-2; D might be TRBD2 (5 bases). V was trimmed by 6 bases and J by 0 bases, leaving 11 bases between them. This CDR3 contains 15 residues. Germline CDR1 is LNHDA and CDR2 is SQIVND (reference sequence). CDR3 in DNA: TGTGCCAGTAGGGCGGGCACAGCGAACACCGGGGAGCTGTTTTTT. It yields the protein CASRAGTANTGELFF.

This chain uses TRBV5-1 with TRBJ2-1; D might be TRBD2 (7 bases). The V end lost 4 bases, the J end lost 8 bases, and 19 bases lay between the germline ends. CDR1 is SGHRS, CDR2 YFSETQ, per germline. The CDR3 has 15 residues. CDR3 in DNA: TGCGCCAGCAGCGTTACGGTAAGGGGGGGCGATGAGCAGTTCTTC. Translated, it gives CASSVTVRGGDEQFF. Combining the CDR3 with reference TRBV5-1 and TRBJ2-1 gives the whole variable domain KAGVTQTPRYLIKTRGQQVTLSCSPISGHRSVSWYQQTPGQGLQFLFEYFSETQRNKGNFPGRFSGRQFSNSRSEMNVSTLELGDSALYLCASSVTVRGGDEQFFGPGTRLTVL.

A few counts support this clone. V and J are TRBV5-4 and TRBJ2-7; 10 nucleotides align to TRBD1. Germline V lookup: CDR1 SGHNT, CDR2 YYREEE (reference sequence). This CDR3 is 15 amino acids long. V was clipped by 0 bases and J by 4 bases; unmatched bases: 4. The CDR3: CASSLDGQGGYEQYF. Here the CDR3 DNA reads TGTGCCAGCAGCTTGGATGGACAGGGGGGGTACGAGCAGTACTTC.

This CDR3 is CASSNPGGTDTQYF. Here the CDR3 DNA reads TGTGCCAGCAGCAACCCCGGGGGAACAGATACGCAGTATTTT. J is TRBJ2-3 and V is TRBV9; D perhaps matches TRBD2 (6 bases). There are 14 residues in the CDR3. CDR1 and CDR2 (germline): SGDLS, YYNGEE. The germline V and J ends were trimmed by 4 bases and 3 bases, with 12 bases remaining between them.

This chain links TRBV6-5 with TRBJ2-1; 10 nucleotides agree with TRBD2. V shed 6 bases and J 9 bases; nucleotides not matched to a gene: 11. This CDR3 has 15 amino acids. CDR1 is MNHEY and CDR2 is SVGAGI in the germline V gene. Here the CDR3 reads CASRGSGRADGEQFF. Here the CDR3 DNA reads TGTGCCAGCAGGGGGAGCGGGAGGGCCGATGGTGAGCAGTTCTTC.

The sample holds one count of this clone. The chain has TRBV28 and TRBJ1-4, with D possibly matching TRBD1 (6 bases). This CDR3 region has 19 residues. CDR1 is MDHEN and CDR2 is SYDVKM in the germline V gene. Trimming pared 5 bases from V and 4 bases from J, leaving 26 bases between. The CDR3 sequence: CASSRPRDIPTLDNEKLFF. In DNA form, the CDR3 reads TGTGCCAGCAGTCGGCCCCGGGACATCCCTACCCTCGATAATGAAAAACTGTTTTTT.

The chain is built from TRBV5-1 and TRBJ2-5; 11 bases map to TRBD1. This CDR3 region has 14 residues. Germline V gene sequence: CDR1 SGHRS, CDR2 YFSETQ. V trimming: 4 bases; J trimming: 4 bases; junction bases outside the gene matches: 3. CDR3 sequence reads: CASSTGTGGETQYF. The CDR3, as DNA: TGCGCCAGCAGCACCGGGACAGGGGGAGAGACCCAGTACTTC.

This clone was observed a few times. CDR3 residues: CASTSRQGASPLHF. DNA of the CDR3: TGTGCCAGCACTTCCCGACAGGGGGCTTCACCCCTCCACTTT. The chain carries TRBV2 and TRBJ1-6, with 10 nucleotides matching TRBD1. Germline V CDR1 and CDR2: SNHLY, FYNNEI. Unmatched junction bases numbered 6, after V lost 7 bases and J lost 9 bases. The CDR3 has 14 residues.

The gene calls are TRBV15 and TRBJ1-1; D is ambiguous. V lost 1 base and J lost 5, with 11 bases in between. CDR3 length: 14 amino acids. Germline values: CDR1 LNHNV, CDR2 YYDKDF (reference sequence). The CDR3 spells CATSRATPGTEAFF. CDR3 bases: TGTGCCACCAGCAGAGCGACCCCGGGGACTGAAGCTTTCTTT.

The chain is built from TRBV28 and TRBJ2-4; possibly TRBD1 for D (6 bases). Germline-derived CDR1 and CDR2 are MDHEN and SYDVKM. CDR3 length: 13 amino acids. V was shortened by 9 bases and J by 12 bases, with 21 bases between the two germline ends. The CDR3 coding sequence is TGTGCCAGTGCCACTACAGGGCCCCGGGATCAGTACTTC. Protein sequence: CASATTGPRDQYF.

The chain employs TRBV4-2 and TRBJ2-1, with D possibly matching TRBD1 (5 bases). The germline gives CDR1 LGHNA, CDR2 YNFKEQ. This CDR3 has 15 residues. Deletions cut 0 bases from V and 3 bases from J, with 9 bases between. CDR3 nucleotides: TGTGCCAGCAGCCAAGAAGGGGAATTCTACAATGAGCAGTTCTTC. As protein: CASSQEGEFYNEQFF.

This sequence joins TRBV5-5 and TRBJ1-1, with D hard to call. Trimming removed 2 bases at V and 1 base at J, with 12 bases between. This CDR3 spans 15 amino acids. Germline CDR1 SGHKS, CDR2 YYEKEE (reference sequence). In DNA, the CDR3 is TGTGCCAGCAGCTTTACCCGGGAGGGGAACACTGAAGCTTTCTTT. Its protein is CASSFTREGNTEAFF.